Included here is one T cell receptor (beta chain) sequence, with context. Antigen specificity is unknown. The RNA input was about 0.5 to 1 ug, and it was reverse transcribed with random hexamers. With immunoSEQ multiplex PCR, TCR beta CDR3 was amplified across 54 Vbeta and 13 Jbeta. Using its own MiXCR run on the immunoSEQ multiplex PCR reads, TCRdb lists one record per CDR3 protein. Of about 300,000 distinct CDR3 sequences listed, approximately 81% were seen once; the top ten hold over 0.1%. From blood CD8+ and CD4+ T cells, the TCR beta chain was sequenced. The CD8+ and CD4+ T cells were negatively isolated, with the TEMRA cells enriched by FACS. These data come from a study of CD8 T cells in Susac syndrome. Study outcomes and limitations: It was acknowledged in the study that the number of individuals who were included in its TCR sequencing and HLA analysis was relatively small.

V was clipped by 5 bases and J by 7 bases; unmatched bases: 8. CDR3 size: 14 residues. Looked up from germline, CDR1 is SGHAT and CDR2 is FQNNGV. This sequence joins TRBV11-2 and TRBJ2-1, with TRBD1 matching 7 bases. This TCR was recovered from a human donor with multiple sclerosis. The sequenced material came from CD8+ T cells from PBMCs. The CDR3 loop reads CASSPWGRGNEQFF. The CDR3 bases are TGTGCCAGCAGCCCTTGGGGCAGGGGGAATGAGCAGTTCTTC.